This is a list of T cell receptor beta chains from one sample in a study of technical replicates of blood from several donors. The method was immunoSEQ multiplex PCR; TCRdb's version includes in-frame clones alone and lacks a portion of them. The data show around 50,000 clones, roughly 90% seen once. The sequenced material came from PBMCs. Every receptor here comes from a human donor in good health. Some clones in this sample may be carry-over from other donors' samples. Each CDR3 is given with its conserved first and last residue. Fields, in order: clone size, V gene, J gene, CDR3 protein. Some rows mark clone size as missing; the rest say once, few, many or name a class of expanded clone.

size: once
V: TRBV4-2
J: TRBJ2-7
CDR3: CASSLEQGLSYEQYF

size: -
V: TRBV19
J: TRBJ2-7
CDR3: CASTSGYEQYF

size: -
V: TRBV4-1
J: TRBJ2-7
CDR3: CASSHTSGDSYEQYF

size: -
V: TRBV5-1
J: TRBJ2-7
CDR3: CASSLVLAGGPEQYF

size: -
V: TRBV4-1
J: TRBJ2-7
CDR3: CASSHALGGGKYYPYEQYF

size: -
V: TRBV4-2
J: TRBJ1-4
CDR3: CASSQHERGLGEKLFF

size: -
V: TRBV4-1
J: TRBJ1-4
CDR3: CASSPRQGPGEEKLFF

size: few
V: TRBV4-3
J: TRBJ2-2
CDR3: CASSLLGGLFRVPGELFF

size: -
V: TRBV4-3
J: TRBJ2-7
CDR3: CASSQERGKWQYF

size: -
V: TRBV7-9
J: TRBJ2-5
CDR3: CASSWTVRETQYF

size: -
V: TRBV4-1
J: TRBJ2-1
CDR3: CASSQGGLSYNEQFF

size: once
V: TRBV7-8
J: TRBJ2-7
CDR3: CASSPTWGPSSYEQYF

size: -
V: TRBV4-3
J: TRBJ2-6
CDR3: CASSQEGGHFGANVLTF

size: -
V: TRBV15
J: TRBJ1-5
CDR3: CATSTNDRRRQPQHF

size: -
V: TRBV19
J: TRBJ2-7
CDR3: CASSNAGLATYEQYF

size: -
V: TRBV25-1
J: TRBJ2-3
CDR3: CASSNREGGTDTQYF

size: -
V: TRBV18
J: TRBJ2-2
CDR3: CASSSYTGELFF

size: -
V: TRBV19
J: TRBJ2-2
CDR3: CASSISGGELFF

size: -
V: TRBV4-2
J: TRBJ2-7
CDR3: CASSQEKLAYEQYF

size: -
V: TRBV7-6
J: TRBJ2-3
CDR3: CASSPGLAGERYTDTQYF

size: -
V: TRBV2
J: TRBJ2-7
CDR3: CASSDLLAGGLEYEQYF

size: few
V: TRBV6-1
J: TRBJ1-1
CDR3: CASSFRGSEAFF

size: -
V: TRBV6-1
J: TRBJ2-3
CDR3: CASSRGGDTQYF

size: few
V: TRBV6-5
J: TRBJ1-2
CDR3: CASRDRNYGYTF

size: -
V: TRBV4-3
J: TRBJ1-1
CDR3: CASSQRGERRNTEAFF

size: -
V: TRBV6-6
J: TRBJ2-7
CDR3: CASSGTSGSYEQYF

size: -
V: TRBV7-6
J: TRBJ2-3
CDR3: CASSGGDFSTDTQYF

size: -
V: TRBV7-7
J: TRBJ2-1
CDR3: CASSPDSYNEQFF

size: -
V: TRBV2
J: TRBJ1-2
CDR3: CASRQGVSYGYTF

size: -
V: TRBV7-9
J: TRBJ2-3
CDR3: CASSSDRGPYDTQYF

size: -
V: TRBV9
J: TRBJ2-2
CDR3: CASSENSERNTGELFF

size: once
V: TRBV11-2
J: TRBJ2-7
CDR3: CASSLSSAYEQYF

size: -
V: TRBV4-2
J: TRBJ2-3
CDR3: CASSAVRDTDTQYF

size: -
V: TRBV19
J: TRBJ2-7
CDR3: CASSPPGQGYEQYF

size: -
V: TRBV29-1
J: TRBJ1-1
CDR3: CSTDIMNTEAFF